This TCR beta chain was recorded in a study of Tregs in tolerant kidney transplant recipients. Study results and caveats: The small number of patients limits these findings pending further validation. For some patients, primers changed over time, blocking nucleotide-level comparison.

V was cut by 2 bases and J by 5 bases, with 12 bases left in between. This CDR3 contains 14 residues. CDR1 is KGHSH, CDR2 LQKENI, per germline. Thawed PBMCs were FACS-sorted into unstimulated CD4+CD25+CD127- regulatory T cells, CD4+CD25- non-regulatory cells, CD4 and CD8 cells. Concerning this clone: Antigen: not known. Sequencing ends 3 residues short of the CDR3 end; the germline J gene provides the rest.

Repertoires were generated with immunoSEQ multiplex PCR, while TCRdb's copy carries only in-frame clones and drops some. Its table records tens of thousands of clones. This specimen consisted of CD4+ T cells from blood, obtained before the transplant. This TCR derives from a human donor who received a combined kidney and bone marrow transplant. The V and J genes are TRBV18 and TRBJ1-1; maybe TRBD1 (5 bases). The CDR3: CASSPGQGETEAFF. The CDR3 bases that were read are TGTGCCAGCTCACCAGGGCAGGGAGAAACTGAA.